What follows are 13 T cell receptor beta chains derived from one specimen sequenced in a study of regulatory T cells in long-lasting Graves disease (dated by TCRdb to the early 2020s). The receptor library was made with multiplex PCR. Sequenced using an Illumina HiSeq 4000. iRepertoire HTBI primers and Arm-PCR amplification of CDR3 regions were used to construct TCR beta libraries. TCRdb's own reprocessing of the public reads used fastp at Q25 and MiXCR and kept productive beta chains. Rows matching on CDR3 protein sequence are summarized as one entry with the most common DNA and genes. The sample table holds some 430,000 distinct CDR3 sequences, of which around a fifth were seen once. Roughly 6.9% of the sample is taken by the ten largest. The sample's time point label is to be understood as: persistent/refractory GD, antithyroid drugs over 5 years with positive TRAb. For both TCR sequencing and RNA sequencing, RNA was extracted from PBMCs in TRIzol.

The sample here was peripheral blood mononuclear cells (PBMCs), taken when the disease was refractory, from a patient treated with antithyroid drugs. The receptors come from a female donor with Graves disease.

A note on this clonotype: A read error may explain this, as a much larger clone is one base away. This likely comes from a read error, as the CDR3 has no conserved phenylalanine or tryptophan at its end. This chain joins TRBV2 and TRBJ1-2, with D possibly matching TRBD1 (6 bases). V was pared by 6 bases and J by 5 bases, with 13 bases between. The germline V gene has CDR1 SNHLY and CDR2 FYNNEI. There are 13 residues in the CDR3. CDR3 in amino acids: CASRQGRGYGYTL. The CDR3 DNA is TGTGCCAGCAGACAGGGTCGGGGGTATGGCTACACCCTC.

This clonotype was observed at least ten times. The chain recombines TRBV28 with TRBJ1-1, with D unresolved. V gave up 3 bases and J gave up 5 bases, with 13 bases separating them. This CDR3 has 14 residues. CDR1 and CDR2 (germline): MDHEN, SYDVKM. Here the CDR3 reads CASSFPALGTEAFF. In nucleotides, the CDR3 is TGTGCCAGCAGTTTTCCCGCACTTGGGACTGAAGCTTTCTTT.

This clonotype has a count of ten or more. The chain employs TRBV28 and TRBJ2-5, with 11 bases identical to TRBD2. The length of the CDR3 is 21 residues. V shed 3 bases, J shed 2 bases, and the junction held 20 bases outside the gene matches. Germline V gene sequence: CDR1 MDHEN, CDR2 SYDVKM. CDR3 residues: CASSFPLRLETSGSSQETQYF. CDR3 in DNA: TGTGCCAGCAGTTTCCCACTTCGCTTGGAAACTAGCGGGAGTTCACAAGAGACCCAGTACTTC.

There are many counts of this clonotype. This chain links TRBV6-5 with TRBJ1-2; maybe TRBD1 (5 bases). The germline V gene encodes CDR1 MNHEY and CDR2 SVGAGI. Trimming pared 0 bases from V and 5 bases from J, leaving 13 bases between. The CDR3 covers 15 residues. The CDR3 loop is CASSYSRDGAYGYTF. DNA for the CDR3: TGTGCCAGCAGTTACTCTCGTGACGGGGCTTATGGCTACACCTTC.

The chain has TRBV7-2 and TRBJ1-2; D uncertain. The CDR3 totals 14 residues. The germline V gene has CDR1 SGHTA and CDR2 FQGNSA. The V gene lost 5 bases and the J gene lost 1 base, with 11 bases spanning the gap. CDR3 bases: TGTGCCAGCAGCCCCTCTGCATATAACTATGGCTACACCTTC. This encodes CASSPSAYNYGYTF.

This clonotype was seen at least ten times. The chain has TRBV28 and TRBJ2-4; maybe TRBD2 (6 bases). Trimming removed 6 bases from V and 0 bases from J, with 12 bases in between. The germline V gene has CDR1 MDHEN and CDR2 SYDVKM. This CDR3 is built from 15 residues. The CDR3 DNA follows: TGTGCCAGCAGGGGCGGGGCGCGAGCCAAAAACATTCAGTACTTC. Protein: CASRGGARAKNIQYF.

This clonotype occurred a few times. This rearrangement joins TRBV3-1 to TRBJ2-7; D call uncertain. Germline V gene data show CDR1 as LGHDT and CDR2 as YNNKEL (reference sequence). V was shortened by 3 bases and J by 6 bases, with 9 bases between the two germline ends. CDR3 length: 12 amino acids. Here the CDR3 reads CASSHGQFEQYF. The CDR3 DNA sequence: TGTGCCAGCAGCCATGGGCAGTTCGAGCAGTACTTC.

This clonotype was seen repeatedly, ten times or more. The V and J genes are TRBV29-1 and TRBJ2-2; D ambiguous. CDR1 and CDR2 from the germline V gene are SQVTM and ANQGSEA. CDR3 length equals 12 residues. Trimming shortened V by 6 bases and J by 5 bases, and 10 bases separated the two germline ends. The CDR3 spells CSVVVYTGELFF. The CDR3 nucleotides are TGCAGCGTAGTGGTGTATACCGGGGAGCTGTTTTTT.

This chain joins TRBV10-3 and TRBJ2-7; either TRBD1 or TRBD2 may supply D (6 bases each). The V gene lost 6 bases and the J gene lost 6 bases, with 18 bases spanning the gap. The germline V gene has CDR1 ENHRY and CDR2 SYGVKD. The CDR3 totals 14 residues. CDR3 in amino acids: CAIRREGGAGEQYF. The CDR3 bases are TGTGCCATCAGACGAGAGGGGGGCGCGGGCGAGCAGTACTTC.

This clonotype was seen just once. A much larger clonotype is one base distant, so this may be a read error. The chain carries TRBV6-5 and TRBJ2-2; D remains ambiguous. The germline gives CDR1 MNHEY, CDR2 SVGAGI. V lost 4 bases and J lost 0, with 3 bases in between. This CDR3 has 13 residues. The DNA of the CDR3 is TGTGCCAGCAGTTGCTCGAACACCGGGGAGCTGTTTTTT. This sequence encodes CASSCSNTGELFF.

The chain is built from TRBV7-2 and TRBJ2-1, with TRBD2 identical over 7 bases. The J segment lost 8 bases and the V segment lost 4 bases, leaving 5 bases of the junction unmatched. Germline V lookup: CDR1 SGHTA, CDR2 FQGNSA. The CDR3 has 13 amino acids. CDR3 sequence: CASSWGGSDEQFF. The DNA of the CDR3 is TGTGCCAGCAGCTGGGGGGGGAGCGATGAGCAGTTCTTC.

This clonotype was recorded a few times. This sequence joins TRBV5-6 and TRBJ2-6; D ambiguous. The CDR3 covers 17 residues. Trimming pared 1 base from V and 0 bases from J, leaving 11 bases between. The V gene's germline CDR1 is SGHDT and CDR2 YYEEEE. The chain's CDR3 is CASSLRAAPSGANVLTF. CDR3 nucleotides: TGTGCCAGCAGCTTGAGAGCAGCCCCCTCTGGGGCCAACGTCCTGACTTTC.

Many counts were recorded for this clonotype. This chain joins TRBV29-1 and TRBJ2-7, with TRBD2 matching over 9 bases. Trimming removed 1 base from V and 2 bases from J; junction bases left unmatched: 3. Germline assignment: CDR1 SQVTM and CDR2 ANQGSEA. The CDR3 covers 14 residues. The CDR3 loop is CSVEGTSETYEQYF. DNA for the CDR3: TGCAGCGTTGAAGGGACTAGCGAGACCTACGAGCAGTACTTC.